This TCR beta chain derives from a study of blood T cell repertoires in COVID-19. Study-level information: The samples span acute and convalescent COVID-19 from the United States, Italy and Spain.

This CDR3 contains 14 residues. The V end was cut by 2 bases, the J end by 8 bases, with 15 bases between. CDR1 and CDR2 from the germline V gene are SEHNR and FQNEAQ (reference sequence). Assay used: immunoSEQ multiplex PCR; TCRdb lists only in-frame clones, some missing. The table includes over 200,000 clones, approximately 85% detected once. The chain links TRBV7-9 to TRBJ1-2; D uncertain. Sequenced sample: PBMCs or T cells enriched from blood (not recorded which). This clonotype originated in a woman in her 50s who had recovered from COVID-19. CDR3 protein: CASSLLASPPGYTF. The CDR3 DNA reads TGTGCCAGCAGCTTACTGGCATCACCTCCGGGCTACACCTTC. Full variable domain (outside the CDR3, taken from reference TRBV7-9 and TRBJ1-2): DTGVSQNPRHKITKRGQNVTFRCDPISEHNRLYWYRQTLGQGPEFLTYFQNEAQLEKSRLLSDRFSAERPKGSFSTLEIQRTEQGDSAMYLCASSLLASPPGYTFGSGTRLTVV.